Listed below are T cell receptor beta chains from one sample, sequenced in a study of blood T cells in healthy people across ages. TCRdb ran MiXCR on the 5' RACE reads and lists one entry per CDR3 protein. The sample has 550,000 to 600,000 distinct CDR3 sequences, more than 45% seen once; the top ten hold about 22%. Material for sequencing was blood. The receptors stem from a man at least 80 years old in good health. Each CDR3 is given with its conserved first and last residue. The D gene is left open where the match is weak. The size field is filled for only some rows; it gives once, few, many or a size class.

cdr3_aa	cdr3_nt	d_call	j_call	v_call	clone_size
CSARDAGPANTGELFF	TGCAGTGCTAGAGATGCCGGACCCGCGAACACCGGGGAGCTGTTTTTT	-	TRBJ2-2	TRBV20-1	-
CSARGGVGEKLFF	TGCAGTGCTAGAGGGGGAGTTGGCGAAAAACTGTTTTTT	-	TRBJ1-4	TRBV20-1	many
CASSDRTLSGNTIYF	TGTGCCAGCAGCGACCGGACACTCTCTGGAAACACCATATATTTT	-	TRBJ1-3	TRBV6-6	few
CASRIQGGSSGANVLTF	TGTGCCAGCAGGATACAGGGGGGTAGCTCTGGGGCCAACGTCCTGACTTTC	TRBD1	TRBJ2-6	TRBV5-6	-
CASSLGTILPDTQYF	TGTGCCAGCTCTCTAGGAACGATCCTCCCAGATACGCAGTATTTT	-	TRBJ2-3	TRBV6-1	few
CASSLVGGAAETQYF	TGTGCCAGCAGCTTAGTTGGGGGCGCGGCGGAGACCCAGTACTTC	-	TRBJ2-5	TRBV7-2	-
CASSIDRTSGTTDTQYF	TGTGCCAGTAGTATCGACCGGACTAGCGGGACCACAGATACGCAGTATTTT	TRBD2	TRBJ2-3	TRBV19	-
CASSLGNQGNEKLFF	TGTGCCAGCAGCTTGGGGAATCAGGGTAATGAAAAACTGTTTTTT	-	TRBJ1-4	TRBV5-4	-
CSYRGSGYEQYF	TGCAGTTACAGGGGCAGCGGCTACGAGCAGTACTTC	TRBD1	TRBJ2-7	TRBV20-1	-
CASSLEWTQETQYF	TGTGCCAGCAGCTTAGAGTGGACCCAAGAGACCCAGTACTTC	-	TRBJ2-5	TRBV7-2	-
CASRGPGGNQPQHF	TGTGCCAGCAGGGGCCCCGGGGGCAATCAGCCCCAGCATTTT	-	TRBJ1-5	TRBV2	-
CASSLGLAGVGYDQETQYF	TGCGCCAGCAGCTTGGGACTAGCGGGAGTGGGTTACGACCAAGAGACCCAGTACTTC	TRBD2	TRBJ2-5	TRBV5-1	-
CASTLSDRPTYEQYF	TGTGCCAGCACTCTTTCGGACCGACCGACCTACGAGCAGTACTTC	-	TRBJ2-7	TRBV6-2/TRBV6-3	few
CSASRVAKNIQYF	TGCAGTGCTAGTAGGGTAGCCAAAAACATTCAGTACTTC	-	TRBJ2-4	TRBV20-1	-
CASSERQGWSYGYTF	TGCGCCAGCAGCGAACGACAGGGATGGTCCTATGGCTACACCTTC	TRBD1	TRBJ1-2	TRBV4-1	-
CASSPSPGQGRETQYF	TGCGCCAGCAGCCCGTCCCCGGGACAGGGTCGGGAGACCCAGTACTTC	TRBD1	TRBJ2-5	TRBV5-1	-
CARRFRGDSSEQYF	TGTGCCAGGCGTTTCAGGGGCGACTCTTCCGAGCAGTACTTC	-	TRBJ2-7	TRBV21-1	-
CSAIGQSYEQYF	TGCAGTGCTATCGGACAGTCCTACGAGCAGTACTTC	-	TRBJ2-7	TRBV20-1	-
CASSFGLAAYNEQYF	TGTGCCAGCAGCTTCGGACTAGCGGCCTACAATGAGCAGTACTTC	TRBD2	TRBJ2-7	TRBV7-7	-
CASSARVSETQYF	TGCGCCAGCAGCGCCAGGGTCAGTGAGACCCAGTACTTC	-	TRBJ2-5	TRBV5-1	-
CASSSTGSVGTEAFF	TGTGCCAGCAGCTCAACAGGGAGTGTAGGTACTGAAGCTTTCTTT	-	TRBJ1-1	TRBV7-2	-
CSARETGGPRPQHF	TGCAGTGCTAGGGAGACAGGGGGCCCTCGGCCCCAGCATTTT	TRBD1	TRBJ1-5	TRBV20-1	few
CASSKGPREKLFF	TGCGCCAGCAGCAAGGGGCCGCGGGAAAAACTGTTTTTT	-	TRBJ1-4	TRBV5-1	-
CASSPLRGGNEQFF	TGTGCCAGCAGTCCCCTCAGGGGGGGGAATGAGCAGTTCTTC	-	TRBJ2-1	TRBV6-2/TRBV6-3	few
CATSQQITDTQYF	TGTGCCACCAGTCAACAGATAACAGATACGCAGTATTTT	-	TRBJ2-3	TRBV24-1	few
CASSARGDRGSYEQYF	TGTGCCAGCAGCGCTCGCGGGGACAGGGGATCCTACGAGCAGTACTTC	TRBD1	TRBJ2-7	TRBV9	-
CASSLPGRKGEQYF	TGTGCCAGCAGTTTACCGGGACGGAAGGGTGAGCAGTACTTC	-	TRBJ2-7	TRBV6-5	-
CASRPTRNSYNEQFF	TGTGCCAGCAGGCCGACTAGGAACTCCTACAATGAGCAGTTCTTC	-	TRBJ2-1	TRBV7-2	-
CASALLSRRGQETQYF	TGTGCCAGCGCCCTTTTGTCGCGCAGGGGCCAAGAGACCCAGTACTTC	-	TRBJ2-5	TRBV7-2	few
CSASHRQEWTNQPQHF	TGCAGTGCTAGCCACCGACAGGAGTGGACGAATCAGCCCCAGCATTTT	-	TRBJ1-5	TRBV20-1	-
CASSQGVGTGAYEQYF	TGTGCCAGCAGCCAAGGTGTCGGGACAGGGGCCTACGAGCAGTACTTC	TRBD1	TRBJ2-7	TRBV3-1	-
CSAGLAGVPYNEQFF	TGCAGTGCTGGACTAGCGGGGGTCCCTTACAATGAGCAGTTCTTC	TRBD2	TRBJ2-1	TRBV20-1	-
CASGGGTGSTDTQYF	TGTGCTAGTGGGGGCGGGACAGGGAGCACAGATACGCAGTATTTT	TRBD1	TRBJ2-3	TRBV12-5	-
CSAIPSSGGSTDTQYF	TGCAGTGCTATCCCGTCTAGCGGGGGTAGCACAGATACGCAGTATTTT	TRBD2	TRBJ2-3	TRBV20-1	-
CASSIAGRPDTIYF	TGCGCCAGCAGCATCGCAGGCCGTCCTGACACCATATATTTT	-	TRBJ1-3	TRBV5-1	-
CASSDTRRISGANVLTF	TGCGCCAGCAGTGATACACGTCGCATCTCTGGGGCCAACGTCCTGACTTTC	-	TRBJ2-6	TRBV10-2	once
CASSDVARDQETQYF	TGCGCCAGCAGTGATGTAGCCCGGGACCAAGAGACCCAGTACTTC	-	TRBJ2-5	TRBV10-2	few
CASSVLMGGEGYGYTF	TGTGCCAGCAGCGTATTGATGGGGGGCGAGGGCTATGGCTACACCTTC	-	TRBJ1-2	TRBV9	-
CSATDGLEQYF	TGCAGTGCAACGGACGGCCTCGAGCAGTACTTC	-	TRBJ2-7	TRBV20-1	-
CSARALRDNYNEQFF	TGCAGTGCTAGGGCTCTCCGGGACAATTACAATGAGCAGTTCTTC	-	TRBJ2-1	TRBV20-1	-
CATSRQRGYEQYF	TGTGCCACCAGCAGACAGCGGGGCTACGAGCAGTACTTC	TRBD2	TRBJ2-7	TRBV15	-